The T cell receptor (beta chain) described here comes from a study of blood T cell repertoires in COVID-19. In the study overall: PBMCs, B-cell-depleted T cells, or T cells were the source of the cDNA or gDNA that made up the material.

CDR1 SGHVS and CDR2 FQNEAQ come from the germline V gene. The CDR3 length is 13 residues. TCRdb's copy holds only in-frame clones and misses some; the assay was immunoSEQ multiplex PCR. This table holds some 190,000 clones, 80% found once. Participants' reported clinical history set cohort assignment. Shortly before study entry, within 2 weeks, exposed participants had met a COVID-19 case. Remarks on this clone: The junction does not match germline at one end; this may be a read error.

The TCR comes from a man in his 60s who had been exposed to COVID-19. The sample consisted of PBMCs or T cells enriched from blood (not recorded which). The chain is built from TRBV7-8 and TRBJ1-1; D not resolved. Written as DNA, the CDR3 is TGTGTCAGCAAGAGAGGAGGGTCCGCTGAAGCTTTCTTT. As protein: CVSKRGGSAEAFF.